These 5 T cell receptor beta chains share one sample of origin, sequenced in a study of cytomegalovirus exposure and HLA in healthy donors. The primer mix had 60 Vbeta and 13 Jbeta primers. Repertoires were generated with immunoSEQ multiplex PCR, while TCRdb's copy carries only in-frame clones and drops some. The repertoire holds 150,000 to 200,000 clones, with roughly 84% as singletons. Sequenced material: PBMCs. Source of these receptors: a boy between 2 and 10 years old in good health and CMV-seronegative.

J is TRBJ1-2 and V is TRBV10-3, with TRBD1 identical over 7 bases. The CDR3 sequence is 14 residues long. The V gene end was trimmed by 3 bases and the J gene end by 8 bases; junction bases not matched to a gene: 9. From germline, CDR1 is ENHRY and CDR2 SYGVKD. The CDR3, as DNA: TGTGCCATCAGTGATGAGGGGGCGGCGTGGGGCTACACCTTC. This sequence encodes CAISDEGAAWGYTF.

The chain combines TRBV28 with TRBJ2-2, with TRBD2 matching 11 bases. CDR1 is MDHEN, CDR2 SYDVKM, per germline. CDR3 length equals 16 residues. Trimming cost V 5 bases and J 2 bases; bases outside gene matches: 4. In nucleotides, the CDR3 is TGTGCCAGCAGTGGTGGGACTAGCGGAAACACCGGGGAGCTGTTTTTT. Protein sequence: CASSGGTSGNTGELFF.

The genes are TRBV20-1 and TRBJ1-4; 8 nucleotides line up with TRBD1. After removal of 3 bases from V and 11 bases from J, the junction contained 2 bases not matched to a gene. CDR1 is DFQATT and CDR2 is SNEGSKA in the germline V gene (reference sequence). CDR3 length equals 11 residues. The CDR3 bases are TGCAGTGCTAGGGGACAGGCTAAACTGTTTTTT. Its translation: CSARGQAKLFF.

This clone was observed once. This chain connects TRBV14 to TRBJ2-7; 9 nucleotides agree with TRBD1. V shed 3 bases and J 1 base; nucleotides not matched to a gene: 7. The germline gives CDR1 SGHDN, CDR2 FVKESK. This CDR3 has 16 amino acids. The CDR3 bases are TGTGCCAGCAGCCATTCACCGGGACAGGGATCCTACGAGCAGTACTTC. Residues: CASSHSPGQGSYEQYF.

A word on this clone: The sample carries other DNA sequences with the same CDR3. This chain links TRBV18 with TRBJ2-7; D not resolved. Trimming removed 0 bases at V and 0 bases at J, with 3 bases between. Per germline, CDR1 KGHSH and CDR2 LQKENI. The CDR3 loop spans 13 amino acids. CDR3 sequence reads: CASSPPSSYEQYF. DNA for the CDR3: TGTGCCAGCTCACCACCCAGCTCCTACGAGCAGTACTTC.